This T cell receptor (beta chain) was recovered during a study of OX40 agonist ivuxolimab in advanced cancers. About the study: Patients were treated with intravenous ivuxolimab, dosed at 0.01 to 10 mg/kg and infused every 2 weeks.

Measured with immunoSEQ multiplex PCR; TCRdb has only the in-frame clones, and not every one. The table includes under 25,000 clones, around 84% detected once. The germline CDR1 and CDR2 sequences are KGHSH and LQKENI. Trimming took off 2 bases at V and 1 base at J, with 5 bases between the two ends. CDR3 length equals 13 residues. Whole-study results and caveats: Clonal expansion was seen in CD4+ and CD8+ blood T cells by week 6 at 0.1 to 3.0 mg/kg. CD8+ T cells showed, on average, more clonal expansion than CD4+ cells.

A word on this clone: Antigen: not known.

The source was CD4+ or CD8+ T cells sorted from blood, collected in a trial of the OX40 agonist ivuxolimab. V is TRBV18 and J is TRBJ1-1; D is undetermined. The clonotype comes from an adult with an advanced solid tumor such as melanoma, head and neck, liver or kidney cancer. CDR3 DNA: TGTGCCAGCTCACCAACACAGAACACTGAAGCTTTCTTT. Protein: CASSPTQNTEAFF.